This T cell receptor beta chain was sequenced in a study of T cell responses to AZD1222 COVID-19 vaccine. Note on this clone: Its target is not known.

Study findings and constraints: Among the donors, most were white British and more were female, and clonal diversity was possibly underestimated. Seropositive status at baseline applied to only five or six AZD1222 recipients.

Method: immunoSEQ multiplex PCR; TCRdb's copy keeps in-frame clones and lacks some. Of 120,000 to 150,000 clones listed, roughly 90% are singletons. From germline, CDR1 is ENHRY and CDR2 SYGVKD. This CDR3 has 13 amino acids. Trimming stripped 3 bases from V and 8 bases from J, with 13 bases between. The receptor was derived from an adult who received the AZD1222 COVID-19 vaccine. The rearrangement links TRBV10-3 to TRBJ1-2; unclear D gene. Sequencing was performed on peripheral blood, taken 28 days after the second AZD1222 dose. The CDR3 sequence is CAISDKGLWGYTF. The DNA for the CDR3 is TGTGCCATCAGTGACAAGGGCTTATGGGGCTACACCTTC.